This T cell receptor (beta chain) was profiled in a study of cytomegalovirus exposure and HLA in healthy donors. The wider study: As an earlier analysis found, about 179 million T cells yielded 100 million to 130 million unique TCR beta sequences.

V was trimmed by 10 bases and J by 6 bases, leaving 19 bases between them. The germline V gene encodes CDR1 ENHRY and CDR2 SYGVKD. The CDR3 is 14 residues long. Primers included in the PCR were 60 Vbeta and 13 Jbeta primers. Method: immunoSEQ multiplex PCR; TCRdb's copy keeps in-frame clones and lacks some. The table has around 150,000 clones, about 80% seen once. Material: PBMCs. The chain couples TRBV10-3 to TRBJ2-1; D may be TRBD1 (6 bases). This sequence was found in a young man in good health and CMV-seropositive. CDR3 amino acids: CATLGASWGNEQFF. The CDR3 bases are TGTGCCACTCTGGGGGCAAGTTGGGGCAATGAGCAGTTCTTC.